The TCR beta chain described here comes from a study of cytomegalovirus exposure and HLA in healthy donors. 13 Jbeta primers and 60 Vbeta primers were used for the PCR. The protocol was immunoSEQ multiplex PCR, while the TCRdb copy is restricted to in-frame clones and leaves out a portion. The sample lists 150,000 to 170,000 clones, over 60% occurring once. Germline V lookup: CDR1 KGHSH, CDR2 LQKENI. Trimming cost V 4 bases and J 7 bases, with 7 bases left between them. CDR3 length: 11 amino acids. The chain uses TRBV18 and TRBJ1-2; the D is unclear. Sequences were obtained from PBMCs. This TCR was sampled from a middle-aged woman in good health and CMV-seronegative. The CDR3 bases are TGTGCCAGCTCACAGGAGGGTGGCTACACCTTC. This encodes CASSQEGGYTF.